This TCR beta chain was found in a study of Graves' ophthalmopathy and Graves' hyperthyroidism. Other autoimmune diseases, uncontrolled infections, pregnancy or lactation excluded patients from enrollment. The PBMCs originated from roughly 10 ml of fresh peripheral blood. Overall study results and limits: Most clonotypes expanded in thyroid above 0.001 frequency were present in blood too.

This clonotype was recorded at least ten times. The antigen remains undetermined. V lost 4 bases and J lost 0, with 4 bases in between. This CDR3 contains 12 residues. Germline V gene sequence: CDR1 SQVTM, CDR2 ANQGSEA. The authors amplified TCR beta CDR3 regions, and they did so from RNA transcripts for repertoire sequencing. HTBI primers primed a first-round RT-PCR, and a second-round multiplex PCR followed. TCRdb re-derived calls from the multiplex PCR reads in MiXCR, one entry per CDR3 protein. The sample shows about 370,000 distinct CDR3 sequences, 18% of them seen only once. The J gene is TRBJ1-5, the V gene TRBV29-1; D not resolved. This TCR came from a woman aged 18-29 years with Graves' ophthalmopathy. Sequencing used peripheral blood. CDR3 amino acids: CSVGYSNQPQHF. CDR3 DNA: TGCAGCGTTGGATATAGCAATCAGCCCCAGCATTTT.